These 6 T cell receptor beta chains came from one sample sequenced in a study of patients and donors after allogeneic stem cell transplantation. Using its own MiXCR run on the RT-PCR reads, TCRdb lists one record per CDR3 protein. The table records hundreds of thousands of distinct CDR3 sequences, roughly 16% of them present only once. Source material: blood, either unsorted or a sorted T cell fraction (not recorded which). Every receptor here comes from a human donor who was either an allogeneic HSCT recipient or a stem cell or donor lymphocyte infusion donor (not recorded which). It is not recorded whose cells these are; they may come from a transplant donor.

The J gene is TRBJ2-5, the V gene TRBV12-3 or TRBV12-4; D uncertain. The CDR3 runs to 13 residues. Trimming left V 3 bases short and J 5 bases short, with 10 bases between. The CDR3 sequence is CASSFFDPETQYF. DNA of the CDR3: TGTGCCAGCAGTTTTTTCGACCCCGAGACCCAGTACTTC.

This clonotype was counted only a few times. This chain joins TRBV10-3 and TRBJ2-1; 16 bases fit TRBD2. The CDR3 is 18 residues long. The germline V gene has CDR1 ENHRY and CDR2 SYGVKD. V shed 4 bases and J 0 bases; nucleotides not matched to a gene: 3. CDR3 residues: CAISAGLAGGGSYNEQFF. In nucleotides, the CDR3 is TGTGCCATCAGTGCGGGACTAGCGGGAGGGGGCTCCTACAATGAGCAGTTCTTC.

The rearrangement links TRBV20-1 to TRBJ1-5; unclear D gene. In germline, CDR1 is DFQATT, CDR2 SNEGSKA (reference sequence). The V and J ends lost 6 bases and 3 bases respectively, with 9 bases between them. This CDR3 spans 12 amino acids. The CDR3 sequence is CSARRNNQPQHF. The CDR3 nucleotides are TGCAGTGCCCGACGGAACAATCAGCCCCAGCATTTT.

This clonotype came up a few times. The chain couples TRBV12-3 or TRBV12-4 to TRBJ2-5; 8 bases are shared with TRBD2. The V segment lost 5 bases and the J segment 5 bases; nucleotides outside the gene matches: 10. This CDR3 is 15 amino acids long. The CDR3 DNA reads TGTGCCAGCAGTCGACTAGCGCAAGCCAGGGAGACCCAGTACTTC. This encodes CASSRLAQARETQYF.

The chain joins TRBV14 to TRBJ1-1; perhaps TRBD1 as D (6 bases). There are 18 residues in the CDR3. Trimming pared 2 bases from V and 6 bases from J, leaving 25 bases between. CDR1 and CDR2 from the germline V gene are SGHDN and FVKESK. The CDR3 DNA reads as TGTGCCAGCAGCCAAAGGTTTCGTACAGGGCGTCGTTCGGCTGAAGCTTTCTTT. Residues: CASSQRFRTGRRSAEAFF.

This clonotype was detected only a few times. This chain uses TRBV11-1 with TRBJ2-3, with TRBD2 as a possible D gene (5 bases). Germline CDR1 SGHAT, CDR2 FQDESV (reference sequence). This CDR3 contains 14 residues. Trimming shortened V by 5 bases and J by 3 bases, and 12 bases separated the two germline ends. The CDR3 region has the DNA TGTGCCAGCAGCCCAAGGACTCGTACAGATACGCAGTATTTT. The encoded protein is CASSPRTRTDTQYF.